The subject of this entry is one T cell receptor beta chain. The record originates from a study of blood T cell repertoires in COVID-19. Overall study: There were acute and convalescent COVID-19 samples, and they came from the United States, Italy and Spain.

Authors' methods: Amplification of reference gene primers was used by the study to estimate nucleated cell counts. TCRdb keeps only in-frame clones here, not all; method: immunoSEQ multiplex PCR. The V and J calls and clone size are taken from that table; D and trimming were inferred from the DNA. The sample has some 310,000 clones, 90% seen once. This CDR3 has 17 amino acids. CDR1 and CDR2 from the germline V gene are LNHDA and SQIVND (reference sequence). V was clipped by 3 bases and J by 10 bases; unmatched bases: 9. The rearrangement uses TRBV19 and TRBJ2-1; 16 positions match TRBD2. This clonotype was sampled from a woman aged 25 to 39 with COVID-19, enrolled during active disease. Sequencing was performed on peripheral blood. This chain's CDR3 is CASSMTGTSGRASEQFF. The CDR3 DNA sequence: TGTGCCAGTAGTATGACTGGGACTAGCGGGAGGGCTTCGGAGCAGTTCTTC.